These T cell receptor beta chains were read from a single sample in a study of blood T cell repertoires in COVID-19. This table comes from immunoSEQ multiplex PCR, and its TCRdb copy is limited to in-frame clones, with some not included. The sample consists of roughly 100,000 clones, 82% of them appearing once. Material for sequencing was peripheral blood. Every receptor here comes from a man at least 80 years old with acute or convalescent COVID-19. CDR3s include the opening cysteine and the closing phenylalanine or tryptophan. Fields, in order: V gene, CDR3 length, D gene, J gene, clone size, CDR3 protein, CDR3 DNA. The D gene is left open where the match is weak. Only part of the rows carry a size: once, few, many, or a class if the clone is expanded.

TRBV28	13	-	TRBJ2-7	-	CASSRGDHYEQYF	TGTGCCAGCAGTCGCGGGGACCACTACGAGCAGTACTTC
TRBV6-5	14	TRBD2	TRBJ2-7	few	CASQTLAGVYEQYF	TGTGCCAGCCAGACGTTAGCGGGAGTCTACGAGCAGTACTTC
TRBV10-3	12	-	TRBJ2-5	-	CAISELRETQYF	TGTGCCATCAGTGAGTTACGGGAGACCCAGTACTTC
TRBV29-1	9	-	TRBJ1-2	-	CSVEDKAIF	TGCAGCGTTGAAGACAAAGCAATATTC
TRBV7-2	18	TRBD1	TRBJ2-5	-	CASSSMAGGGKSSWDQYF	TGTGCCAGCAGCTCCATGGCAGGGGGCGGTAAAAGTAGTTGGGACCAGTACTTC
TRBV7-2	16	TRBD2	TRBJ2-7	few	CASSPGLAGALGEQYF	TGTGCCAGCAGCCCGGGACTAGCGGGAGCACTTGGCGAGCAGTACTTC
TRBV7-2	16	-	TRBJ2-2	many	CASSLDDRRDTGELFF	TGTGCCAGCAGCTTAGACGACAGAAGAGACACCGGGGAGCTGTTTTTT
TRBV6-2/TRBV6-3	17	-	TRBJ2-7	-	CASSKIGGAQNLYEQYF	TGTGCCAGCAGCAAAATAGGCGGGGCCCAGAATCTCTACGAGCAGTACTTC
TRBV6-1	15	TRBD1	TRBJ2-7	-	CASRRAGQGDYEQYF	TGTGCCAGCAGGAGAGCGGGACAGGGCGACTACGAGCAGTACTTC
TRBV6-5	15	-	TRBJ2-3	-	CASSYWGESTDTQYF	TGTGCCAGCAGTTACTGGGGGGAAAGCACAGATACGCAGTATTTT